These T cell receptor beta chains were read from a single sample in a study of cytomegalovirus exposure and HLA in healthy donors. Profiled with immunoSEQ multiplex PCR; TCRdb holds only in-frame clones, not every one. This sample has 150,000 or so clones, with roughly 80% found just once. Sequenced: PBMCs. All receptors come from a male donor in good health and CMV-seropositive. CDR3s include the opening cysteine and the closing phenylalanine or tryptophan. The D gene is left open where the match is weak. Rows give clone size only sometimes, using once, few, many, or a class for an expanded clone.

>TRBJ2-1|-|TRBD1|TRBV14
TGTGCCAGCAGCCAACGGACAGGGTATCACAATGAGCAGTTCTTC
CASSQRTGYHNEQFF
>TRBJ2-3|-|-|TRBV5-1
TGCGCCAGCAGTCGAGTTCCGAGTGCCACAGATACGCAGTATTTT
CASSRVPSATDTQYF
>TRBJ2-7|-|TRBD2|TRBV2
TGTGCCAGCAGTTCTCTGACTAGCGGCGGATACGAGCAGTACTTC
CASSSLTSGGYEQYF
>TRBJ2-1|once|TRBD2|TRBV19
TGTGCCAGTAGTCGGACTAGCGGGAGTCTTTTTGAGCAGTTCTTC
CASSRTSGSLFEQFF
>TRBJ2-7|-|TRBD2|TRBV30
TGTGCCTGGAGTGTTCCAGCGGGGACTCACGAGCAGTACTTC
CAWSVPAGTHEQYF
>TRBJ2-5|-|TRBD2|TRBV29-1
TGCAGCTCACGGACTAGCGGACAAGAGACCCAGTACTTC
CSSRTSGQETQYF
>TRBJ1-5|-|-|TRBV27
TGTGCCAGCACTATCCCCTCCAATCAGCCCCAGCATTTT
CASTIPSNQPQHF
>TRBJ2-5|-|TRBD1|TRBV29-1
TGCAGCGCGGTTAATGCGGGACAGGGGGAGTATTGGACCCAGTACTTC
CSAVNAGQGEYWTQYF
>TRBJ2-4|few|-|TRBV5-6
TGTGCCAGCAGTTGGACATCAGCCAAAAACATTCAGTACTTC
CASSWTSAKNIQYF
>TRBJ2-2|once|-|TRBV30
TGTGCCTTGTCGTACACCGGGGAGCTGTTTTTT
CALSYTGELFF
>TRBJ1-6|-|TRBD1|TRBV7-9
TGTGCCAGCAGCCCCCAAGGACAGGGGAAGTCACCCCTCCACTTT
CASSPQGQGKSPLHF
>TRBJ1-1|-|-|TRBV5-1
TGCGCCAGCAGCTTGGATCTGGGGAGGATGAACACTGAAGCTTTCTTT
CASSLDLGRMNTEAFF
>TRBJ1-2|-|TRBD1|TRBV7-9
TGTGCCAGCAGCCAAACTTCGCGGGACAGGGATAACTATGGCTACACCTTC
CASSQTSRDRDNYGYTF
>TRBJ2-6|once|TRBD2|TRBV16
TGTGCCAGCAGCCGGACTAGCGTTAACTCTGGGGCCAACGTCCTGACTTTC
CASSRTSVNSGANVLTF
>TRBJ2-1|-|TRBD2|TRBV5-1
TGCGCCAGCAGCCTATCTAGCGGGGGGGCAGCGGGTGAGCAGTTCTTC
CASSLSSGGAAGEQFF